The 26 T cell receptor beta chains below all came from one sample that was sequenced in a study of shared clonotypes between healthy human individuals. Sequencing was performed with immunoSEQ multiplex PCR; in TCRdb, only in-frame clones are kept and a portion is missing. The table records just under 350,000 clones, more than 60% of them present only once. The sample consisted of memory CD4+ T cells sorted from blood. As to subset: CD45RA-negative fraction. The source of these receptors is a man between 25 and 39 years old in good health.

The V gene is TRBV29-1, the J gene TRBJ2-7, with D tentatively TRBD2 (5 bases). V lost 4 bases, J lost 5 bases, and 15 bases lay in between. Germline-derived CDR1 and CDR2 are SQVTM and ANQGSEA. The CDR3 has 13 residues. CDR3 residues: CSVALGLRDEQYF. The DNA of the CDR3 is TGCAGCGTTGCCCTCGGACTGAGGGACGAGCAGTACTTC.

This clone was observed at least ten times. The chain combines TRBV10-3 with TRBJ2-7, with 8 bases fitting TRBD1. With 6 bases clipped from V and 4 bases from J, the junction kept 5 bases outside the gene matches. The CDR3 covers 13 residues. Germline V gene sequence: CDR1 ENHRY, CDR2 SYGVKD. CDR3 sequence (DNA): TGTGCCATCAGGGGGGACAGGCCGTACGAGCAGTACTTC. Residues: CAIRGDRPYEQYF.

CDR3 in DNA: TGCGCCAGCAGCCGGGGCGAGAACACCGGGGAGCTGTTTTTT. Translation gives CASSRGENTGELFF. The chain uses TRBV5-1 and TRBJ2-2, with D perhaps being TRBD1 or TRBD2 (5 bases each). The germline gives CDR1 SGHRS, CDR2 YFSETQ. Trimming took 4 bases from V and 1 from J, leaving 8 bases between them. This CDR3 contains 14 residues.

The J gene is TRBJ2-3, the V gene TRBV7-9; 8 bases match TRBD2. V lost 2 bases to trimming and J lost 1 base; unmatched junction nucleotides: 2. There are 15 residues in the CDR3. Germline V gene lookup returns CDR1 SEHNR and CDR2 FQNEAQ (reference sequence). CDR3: CASSLSTSGTDTQYF. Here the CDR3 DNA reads TGTGCCAGCAGCTTATCGACTAGCGGCACAGATACGCAGTATTTT.

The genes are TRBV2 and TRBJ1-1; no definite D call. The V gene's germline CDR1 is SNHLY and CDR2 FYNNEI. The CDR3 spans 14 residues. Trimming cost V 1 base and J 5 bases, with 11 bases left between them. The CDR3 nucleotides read TGTGCCAGCAGTGAAGAGAGGGTAGATACTGAAGCTTTCTTT. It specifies CASSEERVDTEAFF.

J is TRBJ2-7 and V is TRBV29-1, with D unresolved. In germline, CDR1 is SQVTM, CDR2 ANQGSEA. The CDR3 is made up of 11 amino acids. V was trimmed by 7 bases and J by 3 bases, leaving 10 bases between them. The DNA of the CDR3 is TGCAGCGGATCGGACGACTACGAGCAGTACTTC. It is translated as CSGSDDYEQYF.

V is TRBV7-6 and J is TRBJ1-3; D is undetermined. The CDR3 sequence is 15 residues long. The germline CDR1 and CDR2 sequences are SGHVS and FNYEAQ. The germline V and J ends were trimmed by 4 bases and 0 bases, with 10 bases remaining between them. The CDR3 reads CASSSTRSSGNTIYF. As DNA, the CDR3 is TGTGCCAGCAGCTCGACTCGATCCTCTGGAAACACCATATATTTT.

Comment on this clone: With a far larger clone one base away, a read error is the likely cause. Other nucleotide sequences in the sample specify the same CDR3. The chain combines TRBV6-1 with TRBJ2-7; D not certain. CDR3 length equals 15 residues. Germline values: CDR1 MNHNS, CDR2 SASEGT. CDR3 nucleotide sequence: TGTGCTAGCAGTGAAGATTTGCGGACGAACTACGAGCAGTACTTC. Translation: CASSEDLRTNYEQYF.

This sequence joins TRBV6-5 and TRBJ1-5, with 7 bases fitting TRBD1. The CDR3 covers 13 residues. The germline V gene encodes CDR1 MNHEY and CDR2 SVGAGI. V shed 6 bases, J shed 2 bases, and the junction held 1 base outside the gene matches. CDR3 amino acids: CASRTGGNQPQHF. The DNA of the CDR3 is TGTGCCAGCAGAACAGGGGGCAATCAGCCCCAGCATTTT.

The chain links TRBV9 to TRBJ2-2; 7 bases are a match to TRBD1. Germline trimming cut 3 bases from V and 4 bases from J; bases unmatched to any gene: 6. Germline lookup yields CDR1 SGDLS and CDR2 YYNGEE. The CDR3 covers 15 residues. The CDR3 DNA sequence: TGTGCCAGCAGCGCAAAGGGACAGCTCACCGGGGAGCTGTTTTTT. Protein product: CASSAKGQLTGELFF.

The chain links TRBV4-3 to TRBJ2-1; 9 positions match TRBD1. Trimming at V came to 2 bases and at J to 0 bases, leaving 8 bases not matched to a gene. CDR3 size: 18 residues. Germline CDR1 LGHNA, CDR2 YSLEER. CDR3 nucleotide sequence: TGCGCCAGCAGCCAAAATGTTGGGACAGGGAGCTCCTACAATGAGCAGTTCTTC. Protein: CASSQNVGTGSSYNEQFF.

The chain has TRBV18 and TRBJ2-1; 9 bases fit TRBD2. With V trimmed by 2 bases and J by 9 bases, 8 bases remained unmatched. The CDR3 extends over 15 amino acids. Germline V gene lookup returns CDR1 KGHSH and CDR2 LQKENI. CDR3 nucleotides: TGTGCCAGCTCACCAGCTAGCGGGAATGGGCTTGAGCAGTTCTTC. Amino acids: CASSPASGNGLEQFF.

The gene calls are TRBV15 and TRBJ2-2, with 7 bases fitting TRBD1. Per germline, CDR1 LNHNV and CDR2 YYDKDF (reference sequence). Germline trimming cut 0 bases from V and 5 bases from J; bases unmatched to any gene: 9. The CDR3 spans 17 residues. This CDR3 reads CATSRDLLGGATGELFF. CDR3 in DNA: TGTGCCACCAGCAGAGATCTGTTAGGGGGCGCGACCGGGGAGCTGTTTTTT.

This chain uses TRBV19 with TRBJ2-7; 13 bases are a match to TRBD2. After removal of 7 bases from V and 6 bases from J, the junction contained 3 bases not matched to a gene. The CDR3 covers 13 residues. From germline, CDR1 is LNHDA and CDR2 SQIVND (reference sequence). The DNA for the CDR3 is TGTGCCAGTACTGGACTAGCGGGAGCCGAGCAGTACTTC. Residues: CASTGLAGAEQYF.

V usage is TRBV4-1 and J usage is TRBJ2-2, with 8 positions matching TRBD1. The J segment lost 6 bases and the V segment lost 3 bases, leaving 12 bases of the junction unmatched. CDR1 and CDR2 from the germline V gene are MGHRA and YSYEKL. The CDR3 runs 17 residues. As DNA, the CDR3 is TGCGCCAGCAGCCACCCAGGACAGGGTAATATTCCCGGGGAGCTGTTTTTT. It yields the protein CASSHPGQGNIPGELFF.

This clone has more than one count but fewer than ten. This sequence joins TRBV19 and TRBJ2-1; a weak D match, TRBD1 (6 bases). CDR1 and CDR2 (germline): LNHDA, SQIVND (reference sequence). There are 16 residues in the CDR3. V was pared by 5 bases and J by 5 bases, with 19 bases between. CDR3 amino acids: CASSARGQLNHNEQFF. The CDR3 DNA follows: TGTGCCAGTAGTGCACGGGGACAACTCAATCACAATGAGCAGTTCTTC.

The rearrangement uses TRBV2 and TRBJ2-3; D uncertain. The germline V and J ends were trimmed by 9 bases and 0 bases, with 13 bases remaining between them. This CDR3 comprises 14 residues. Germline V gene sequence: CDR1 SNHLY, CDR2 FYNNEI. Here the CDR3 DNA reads TGTGCCAGGGCGAGTAGGCCTAGCACAGATACGCAGTATTTT. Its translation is CARASRPSTDTQYF. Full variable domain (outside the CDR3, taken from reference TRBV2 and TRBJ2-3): EPEVTQTPSHQVTQMGQEVILRCVPISNHLYFYWYRQILGQKVEFLVSFYNNEISEKSEIFDDQFSVERPDGSNFTLKIRSTKLEDSAMYFCARASRPSTDTQYFGPGTRLTVL.

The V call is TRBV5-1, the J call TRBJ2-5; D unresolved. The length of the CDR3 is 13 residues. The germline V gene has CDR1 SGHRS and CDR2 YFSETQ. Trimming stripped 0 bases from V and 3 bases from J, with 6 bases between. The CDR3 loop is CASSLGQKETQYF. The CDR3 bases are TGCGCCAGCAGCTTGGGTCAGAAAGAGACCCAGTACTTC.

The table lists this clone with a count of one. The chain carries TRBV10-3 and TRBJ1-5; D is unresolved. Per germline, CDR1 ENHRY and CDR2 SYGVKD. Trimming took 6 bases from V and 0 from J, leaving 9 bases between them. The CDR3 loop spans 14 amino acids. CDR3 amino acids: CAISPNYSNQPQHF. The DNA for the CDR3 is TGTGCCATCAGCCCGAATTATAGCAATCAGCCCCAGCATTTT.

CDR3 DNA sequence: TGTGCCATCAGTGAATTTTCCTCCTACAATGAGCAGTTCTTC. The encoded protein is CAISEFSSYNEQFF. The V gene is TRBV10-3, the J gene TRBJ2-1; D gene unclear. Germline values: CDR1 ENHRY, CDR2 SYGVKD. CDR3 length equals 14 residues. Trimming took off 3 bases at V and 0 bases at J, with 6 bases between the two ends.

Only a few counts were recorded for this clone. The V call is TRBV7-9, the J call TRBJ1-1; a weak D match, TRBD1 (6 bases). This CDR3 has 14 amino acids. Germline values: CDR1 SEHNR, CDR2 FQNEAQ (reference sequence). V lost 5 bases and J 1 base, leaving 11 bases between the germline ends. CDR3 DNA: TGTGCCAGCAGCGAGCAACAGGGGAACACTGAAGCTTTCTTT. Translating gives CASSEQQGNTEAFF.

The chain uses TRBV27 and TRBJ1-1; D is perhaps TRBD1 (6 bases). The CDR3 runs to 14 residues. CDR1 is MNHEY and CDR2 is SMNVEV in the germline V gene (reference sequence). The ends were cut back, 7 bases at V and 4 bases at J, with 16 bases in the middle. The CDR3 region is CASIAQEGGTEAFF. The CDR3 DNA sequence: TGTGCCAGCATCGCCCAGGAGGGGGGCACTGAAGCTTTCTTT.

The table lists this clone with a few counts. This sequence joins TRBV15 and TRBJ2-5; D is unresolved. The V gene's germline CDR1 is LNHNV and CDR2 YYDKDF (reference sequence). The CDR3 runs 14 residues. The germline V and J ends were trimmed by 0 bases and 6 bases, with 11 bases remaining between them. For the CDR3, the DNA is TGTGCCACCAGCAGAGATTCGGTGGTGAAGACCCAGTACTTC. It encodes CATSRDSVVKTQYF.

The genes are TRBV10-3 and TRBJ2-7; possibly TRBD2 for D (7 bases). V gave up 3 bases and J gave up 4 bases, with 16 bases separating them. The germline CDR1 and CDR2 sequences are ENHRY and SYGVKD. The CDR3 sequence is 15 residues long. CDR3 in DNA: TGTGCCATCAGTGATCGTCCAGGGGAGGGTTACGAGCAGTACTTC. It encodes CAISDRPGEGYEQYF.

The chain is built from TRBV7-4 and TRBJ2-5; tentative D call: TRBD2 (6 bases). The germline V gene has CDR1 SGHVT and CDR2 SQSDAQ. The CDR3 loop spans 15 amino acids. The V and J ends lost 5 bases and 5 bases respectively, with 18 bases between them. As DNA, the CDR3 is TGTGCCAGCAGCCCCAAAAAGGGAGGTATGGAGACCCAGTACTTC. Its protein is CASSPKKGGMETQYF.

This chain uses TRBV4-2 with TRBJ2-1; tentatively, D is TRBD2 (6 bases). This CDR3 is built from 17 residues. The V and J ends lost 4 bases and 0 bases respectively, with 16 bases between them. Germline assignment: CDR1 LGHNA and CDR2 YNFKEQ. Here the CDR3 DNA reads TGTGCCAGCAGCCTCGAGGACCGGAGGGCCTCCTACAATGAGCAGTTCTTC. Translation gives CASSLEDRRASYNEQFF.